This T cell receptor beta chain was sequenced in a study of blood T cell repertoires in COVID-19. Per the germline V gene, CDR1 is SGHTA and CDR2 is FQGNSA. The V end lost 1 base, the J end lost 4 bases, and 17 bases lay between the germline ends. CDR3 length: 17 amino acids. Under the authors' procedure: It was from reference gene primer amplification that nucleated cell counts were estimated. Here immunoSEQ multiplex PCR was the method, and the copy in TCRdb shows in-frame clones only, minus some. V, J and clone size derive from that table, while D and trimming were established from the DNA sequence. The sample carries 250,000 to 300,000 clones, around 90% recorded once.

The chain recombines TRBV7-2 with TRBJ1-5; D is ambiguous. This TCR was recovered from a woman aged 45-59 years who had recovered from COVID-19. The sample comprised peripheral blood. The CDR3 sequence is CASSLVPPGLGNQPQHF. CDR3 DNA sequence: TGTGCCAGCAGCTTAGTTCCCCCGGGGTTGGGGAATCAGCCCCAGCATTTT.